The sequence of this T cell receptor beta chain was determined in a study of circulating CD8 cells and anti-PD-1 response in melanoma. At the level of the study: Patients received intravenous nivolumab, 3 mg/kg, every 2 weeks.

This CDR3 is built from 13 residues. Trimming took off 6 bases at V and 3 bases at J, with 12 bases between the two ends. Per germline, CDR1 KGHSH and CDR2 LQKENI. This clonotype was picked up a small number of times. What it binds is not known. General observations from the study: Subset repertoires were largely private at M1, with under 8% shared.

Using around 15 ng of total RNA, TCR libraries were made with the QIAseq Immune Repertoire TCR panel. TCRdb re-called the reads through MiXCR, storing one row per CDR3 protein. This sample yields under 850 distinct CDR3 sequences, of which 7% are seen a single time; less than 70% belongs to the top ten. From live CD3+CD8+TCRalphabeta+ cells, four PD-1 and/or TIGIT subsets were sorted. The chain joins TRBV18 to TRBJ2-7; maybe TRBD1 (5 bases). The sequencing used CD8+ T cells from PBMCs, collected at baseline or after one month of anti-PD-1 therapy (not recorded which). The TCR was taken from a human donor with melanoma. The CDR3 here is CASSLQGSYEQYF. As DNA, the CDR3 is TGTGCCAGCTCGCTTCAGGGCAGCTACGAGCAGTACTTC.